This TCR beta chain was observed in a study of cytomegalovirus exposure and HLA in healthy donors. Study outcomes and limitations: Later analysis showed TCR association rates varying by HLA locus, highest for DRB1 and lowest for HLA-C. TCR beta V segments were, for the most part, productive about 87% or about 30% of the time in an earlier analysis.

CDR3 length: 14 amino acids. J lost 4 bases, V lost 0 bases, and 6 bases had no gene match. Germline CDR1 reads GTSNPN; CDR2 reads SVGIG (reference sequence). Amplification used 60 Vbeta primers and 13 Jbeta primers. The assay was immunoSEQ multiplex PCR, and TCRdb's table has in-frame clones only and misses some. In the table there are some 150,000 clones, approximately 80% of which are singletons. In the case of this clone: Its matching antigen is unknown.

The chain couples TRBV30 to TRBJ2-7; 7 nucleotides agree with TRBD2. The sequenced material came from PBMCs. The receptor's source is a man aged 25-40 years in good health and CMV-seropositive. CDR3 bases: TGTGCCTGGAGTGTTGGCGGGAGTTTTTACGAGCAGTACTTC. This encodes CAWSVGGSFYEQYF.